This T cell receptor (beta chain) was obtained from a study of cytomegalovirus exposure and HLA in healthy donors. The primer mix had 60 Vbeta and 13 Jbeta primers. TCRdb keeps only in-frame clones here, not all; method: immunoSEQ multiplex PCR. Of 70,000 to 100,000 clones in the sample, approximately 80% were seen once. This receptor was obtained from a man aged 18 to 30 in good health and CMV-seronegative. The sequenced sample was PBMCs.

The CDR3 sequence: CASSYYSGTGGEAFF. Written as DNA, the CDR3 is TGTGCCAGCAGCTATTACTCCGGGACAGGGGGTGAAGCTTTCTTT. The chain is built from TRBV13 and TRBJ1-1; 11 bases are shared with TRBD1. The germline gives CDR1 PRHDT, CDR2 FYEKMQ (reference sequence). The junction had 8 bases not matched to a gene; V was cut back by 4 bases and J by 7 bases. The CDR3 is made up of 15 amino acids. Using reference TRBV13 and TRBJ1-1 for the parts outside the CDR3, the full variable domain is AAGVIQSPRHLIKEKRETATLKCYPIPRHDTVYWYQQGPGQDPQFLISFYEKMQSDKGSIPDRFSAQQFSDYHSELNMSSLELGDSALYFCASSYYSGTGGEAFFGQGTRLTVV.